The clone carrying this TCR beta chain was recorded a few times. The antigen is undetermined. Trimming left V 1 base short and J 4 bases short, with 15 bases between. The CDR3 sequence is 16 residues long. Germline V lookup: CDR1 LGHNA, CDR2 YSLEER. The data were obtained in a study of T-cell memory formation after mild COVID-19. TCRdb redid the calling of the 5' RACE reads with MiXCR, one entry per CDR3 protein. The sample lists roughly 250,000 distinct CDR3 sequences; 16% were seen once. Study-level points and caveats: Researchers could not confirm that second-wave clones peaking on day 37 targeted SARS-CoV-2. Researchers report contracting CD4+ clones mostly in CM and EM, with CD8+ clones in EMRA.

V is TRBV4-3 and J is TRBJ2-3; D unresolved. This receptor was identified in a man between 18 and 29 years old who had mild COVID-19 (a few samples of this study predate the infection). Cell type and time point are not known. The sequencing input was PBMCs or a T cell subset sorted from them (not recorded which). CDR3 DNA sequence: TGCGCCAGCAGCCAAGCTAGGGTTCTGTTGGCAGATACGCAGTATTTT. It is translated as CASSQARVLLADTQYF.